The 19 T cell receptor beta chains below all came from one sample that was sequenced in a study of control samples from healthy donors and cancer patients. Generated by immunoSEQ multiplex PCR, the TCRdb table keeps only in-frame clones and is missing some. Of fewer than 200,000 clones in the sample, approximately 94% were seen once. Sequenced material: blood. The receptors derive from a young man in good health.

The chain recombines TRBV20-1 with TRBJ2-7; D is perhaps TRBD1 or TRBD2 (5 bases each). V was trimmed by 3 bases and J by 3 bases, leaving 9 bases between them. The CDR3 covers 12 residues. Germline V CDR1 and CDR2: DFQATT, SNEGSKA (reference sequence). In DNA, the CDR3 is TGCAGTGCTAGTGGGACGGACTACGAGCAGTACTTC. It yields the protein CSASGTDYEQYF.

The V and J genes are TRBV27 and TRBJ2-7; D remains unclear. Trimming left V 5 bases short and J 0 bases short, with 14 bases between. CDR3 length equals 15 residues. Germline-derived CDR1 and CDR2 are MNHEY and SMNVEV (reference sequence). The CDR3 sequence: CASSPGLGFSYEQYF. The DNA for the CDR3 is TGTGCCAGCAGTCCGGGTCTCGGGTTCTCCTACGAGCAGTACTTC.

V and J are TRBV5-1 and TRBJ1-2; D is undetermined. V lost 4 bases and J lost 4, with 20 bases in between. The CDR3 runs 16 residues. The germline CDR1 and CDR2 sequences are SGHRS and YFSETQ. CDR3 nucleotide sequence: TGCGCCAGCAGCACCTCGGACGGCGTCGCGGTCTATGGCTACACCTTC. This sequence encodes CASSTSDGVAVYGYTF.

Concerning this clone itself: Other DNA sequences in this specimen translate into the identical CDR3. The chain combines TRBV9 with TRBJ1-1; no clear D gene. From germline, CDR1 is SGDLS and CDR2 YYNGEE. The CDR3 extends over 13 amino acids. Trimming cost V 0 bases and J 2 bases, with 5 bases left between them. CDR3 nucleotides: TGTGCCAGCAGCGTAGCTAGTAACACTGAAGCTTTCTTT. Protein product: CASSVASNTEAFF.

CDR3 nucleotide sequence: TGTGCCTGGAGTGGCGTCCAACTCCACTTT. It is translated as CAWSGVQLHF. This chain uses TRBV30 with TRBJ1-6; D gene uncertain. The CDR3 loop spans 10 amino acids. Trimming removed 1 base at V and 16 bases at J, with 8 bases between. Germline CDR1 reads GTSNPN; CDR2 reads SVGIG (reference sequence). The full variable domain, completed using reference TRBV30 and TRBJ1-6, is SQTIHQWPATLVQPVGSPLSLECTVEGTSNPNLYWYRQAAGRGLQLLFYSVGIGQISSEVPQNLSASRPQDRQFILSSKKLLLSDSGFYLCAWSGVQLHFGNGTRLTVT.

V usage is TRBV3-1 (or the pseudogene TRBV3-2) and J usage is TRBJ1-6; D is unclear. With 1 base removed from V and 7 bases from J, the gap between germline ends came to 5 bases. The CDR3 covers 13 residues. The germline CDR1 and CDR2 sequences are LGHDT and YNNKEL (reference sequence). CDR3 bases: TGTGCCAGCAGCCAAGGAAGGAATTCACCCCTCCACTTT. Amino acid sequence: CASSQGRNSPLHF.

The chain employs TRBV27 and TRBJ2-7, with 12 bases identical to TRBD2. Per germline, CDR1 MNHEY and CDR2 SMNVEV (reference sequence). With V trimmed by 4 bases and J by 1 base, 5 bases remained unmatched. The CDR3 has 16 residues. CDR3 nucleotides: TGTGCCAGCAGTTCACCTGGACTAGCGGGATCCTACGAGCAGTACTTC. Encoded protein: CASSSPGLAGSYEQYF.

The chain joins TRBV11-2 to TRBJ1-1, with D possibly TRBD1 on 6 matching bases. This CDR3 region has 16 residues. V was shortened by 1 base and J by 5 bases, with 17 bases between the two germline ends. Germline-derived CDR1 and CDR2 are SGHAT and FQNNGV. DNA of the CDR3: TGTGCCAGCAGCTTAGGCTCGCGGGGGGCGGGTACTGAAGCTTTCTTT. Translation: CASSLGSRGAGTEAFF.

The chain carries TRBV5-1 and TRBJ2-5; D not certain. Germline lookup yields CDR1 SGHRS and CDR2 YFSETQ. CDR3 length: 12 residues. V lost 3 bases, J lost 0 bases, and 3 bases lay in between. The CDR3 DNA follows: TGCGCCAGCAGCTATAACCAAGAGACCCAGTACTTC. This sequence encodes CASSYNQETQYF.

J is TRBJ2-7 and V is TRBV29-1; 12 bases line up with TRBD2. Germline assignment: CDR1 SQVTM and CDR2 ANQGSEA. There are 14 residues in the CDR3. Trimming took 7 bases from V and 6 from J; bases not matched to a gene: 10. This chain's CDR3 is CSARLAGDQGEQYF. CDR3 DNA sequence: TGCAGCGCCCGACTAGCGGGAGACCAGGGCGAGCAGTACTTC.

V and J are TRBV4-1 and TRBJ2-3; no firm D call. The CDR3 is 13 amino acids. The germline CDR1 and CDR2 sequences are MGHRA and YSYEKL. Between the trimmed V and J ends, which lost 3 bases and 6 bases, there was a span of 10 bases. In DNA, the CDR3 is TGCGCCAGCAGCCAGCCCCTGGGGGATACGCAGTATTTT. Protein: CASSQPLGDTQYF.

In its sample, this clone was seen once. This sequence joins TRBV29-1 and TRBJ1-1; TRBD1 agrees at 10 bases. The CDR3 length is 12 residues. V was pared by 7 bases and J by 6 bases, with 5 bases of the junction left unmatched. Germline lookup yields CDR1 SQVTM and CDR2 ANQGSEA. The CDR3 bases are TGCAGCGCAAGACAGGGGGCCGCTGAAGCTTTCTTT. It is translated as CSARQGAAEAFF.

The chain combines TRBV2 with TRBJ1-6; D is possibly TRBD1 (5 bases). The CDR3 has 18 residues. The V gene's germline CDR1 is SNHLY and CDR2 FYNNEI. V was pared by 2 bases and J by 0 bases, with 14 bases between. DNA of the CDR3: TGTGCCAGCAGTGAACCGGACACTTTCAGCTCCTATAATTCACCCCTCCACTTT. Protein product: CASSEPDTFSSYNSPLHF.

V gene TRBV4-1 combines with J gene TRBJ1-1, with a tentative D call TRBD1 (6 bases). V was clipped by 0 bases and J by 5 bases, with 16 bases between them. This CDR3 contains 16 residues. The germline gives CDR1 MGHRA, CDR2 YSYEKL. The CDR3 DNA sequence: TGCGCCAGCAGCCAAGAGGAGGGACATAGGAAAACTGAAGCTTTCTTT. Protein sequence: CASSQEEGHRKTEAFF.

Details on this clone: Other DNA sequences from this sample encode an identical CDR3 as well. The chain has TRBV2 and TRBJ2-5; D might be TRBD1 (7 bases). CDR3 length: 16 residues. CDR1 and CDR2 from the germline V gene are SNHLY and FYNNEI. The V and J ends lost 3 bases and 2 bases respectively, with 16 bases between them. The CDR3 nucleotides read TGTGCCAGCAGTGATGGGTCAGGGGGGAGGCAAGAGACCCAGTACTTC. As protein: CASSDGSGGRQETQYF.

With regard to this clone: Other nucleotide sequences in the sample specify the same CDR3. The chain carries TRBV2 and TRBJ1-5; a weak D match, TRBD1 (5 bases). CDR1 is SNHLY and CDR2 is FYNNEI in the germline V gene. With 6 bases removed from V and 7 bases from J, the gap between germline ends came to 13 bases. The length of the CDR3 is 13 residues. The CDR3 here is CASRGEGSQPQHF. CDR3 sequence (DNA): TGTGCCAGCAGAGGGGAGGGTAGCCAGCCCCAGCATTTT.

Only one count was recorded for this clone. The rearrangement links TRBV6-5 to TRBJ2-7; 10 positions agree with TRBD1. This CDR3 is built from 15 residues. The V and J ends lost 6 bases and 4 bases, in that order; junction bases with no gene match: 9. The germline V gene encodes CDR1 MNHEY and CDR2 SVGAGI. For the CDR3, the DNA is TGTGCCAGCAGCTCACACCCGGGACAGGGGTACGAGCAGTACTTC. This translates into CASSSHPGQGYEQYF.

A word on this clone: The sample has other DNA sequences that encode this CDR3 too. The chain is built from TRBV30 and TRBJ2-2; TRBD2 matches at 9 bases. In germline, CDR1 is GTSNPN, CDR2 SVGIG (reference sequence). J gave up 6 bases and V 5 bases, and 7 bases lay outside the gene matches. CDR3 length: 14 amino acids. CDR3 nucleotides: TGTGCCTGGCGCGGGGGGGCAGGGGCCGGGGAGCTGTTTTTT. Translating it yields CAWRGGAGAGELFF.

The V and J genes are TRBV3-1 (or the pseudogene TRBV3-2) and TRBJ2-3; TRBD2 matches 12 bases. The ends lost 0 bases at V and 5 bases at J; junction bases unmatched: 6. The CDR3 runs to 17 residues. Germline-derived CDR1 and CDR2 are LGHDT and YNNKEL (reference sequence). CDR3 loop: CASSQDLTSGRLDTQYF. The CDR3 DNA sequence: TGTGCCAGCAGCCAAGATCTCACTAGCGGGAGGTTAGATACGCAGTATTTT.